This TCR beta chain was observed in a study of T cells after yellow fever vaccination (dated by TCRdb to the late 2010s). Background on the whole study: Libraries from fractions with low cell numbers were prepared with the SMART-Seq v4 Ultra Low Input RNA kit. To follow T-cell clones before and after both primary and booster YFV17D yellow fever vaccination, bulk TCR alpha and beta repertoires underwent longitudinal sequencing. Bulk PBMC replicates and cell subsets were isolated from blood drawn at multiple timepoints before and after both primary and secondary immunization. Two healthy male donors made up the cohort, one aged 18 to 29 years and the other aged 30 to 40 years.

What the authors observed across the whole study: A small share of clonotypes occurred in both CD4 and CD8 compartments, likely arising from convergent recombination. Compared with the primary T-cell response, the secondary T-cell response was weaker but faster, peaking on day 5 rather than day 15. Only a couple of donors were included in the study, so the extent to which the findings can be generalized is limited. FACS-sorted repertoires could contain abundant contaminating clonotypes from the bulk population, so computational filtering was required. Most clones expanded after primary vaccination were re-detected after the booster (96% of CD4 and more than 70% of CD8), suggesting broad memory maintenance.

This specimen's treatment or condition label, per the study, means: live attenuated yellow fever vaccine strain. At every blood-draw timepoint, two biological replicates of bulk PBMCs were collected. A standard Ficoll-Paque protocol was used to isolate PBMCs from peripheral blood. TriZol was used to extract RNA from bulk PBMCs, CD4 and CD8 fractions, and dextramer-positive and dextramer-negative fractions. V and J lose 4 bases and 6 bases, and a span of 6 bases separates them. Taken from the germline V gene (reference sequence), the CDR1 and CDR2 loops are SEHNR and FQNEAQ. From its cysteine to its phenylalanine, the CDR3 spans 11 amino acids. CDR3 DNA only is kept here, 33 bases in frame from base 1. TCR cDNA was synthesized by 5'RACE template switching, through which a universal primer site and unique molecular identifiers were introduced. Priming for cDNA synthesis came from both the TCR alpha and TCR beta constant segments. Library amplification involved two PCR steps, and the second step added sample barcodes and sequencing adapters. Libraries were sequenced on Illumina HiSeq 2500 (2x100 bp) or NovaSeq (2x150 bp). The authors processed their data as follows. MIGEC handled demultiplexing of reads and collapsing into UMI consensus sequences, while MiXCR performed V(D)J alignment. Clonotypes responding to the vaccine were identified with edgeR on replicate PBMC samples, with the criteria of FDR below 0.01 and a log2 fold change above 5 up to day 15. CD4 or CD8 identity was assigned to each bulk clonotype according to whether the clonotype was present at higher abundance in the sequenced CD4 repertoire or the sequenced CD8 repertoire. TCRdb reworked the public reads: Q25 trimming with fastp, MiXCR clone assembly, productive beta chains retained. Duplicate CDR3 protein sequences are folded into a single record with the most common DNA and genes. These V and J calls are TCRdb output, not the study's own analysis. In all, the sample holds a few hundred thousand distinct CDR3 sequences, and approximately 8% of those were seen once. Around 17% of the sample is held by the ten biggest clonotypes.

In the case of this clonotype: Its recognized antigen is unknown. No much larger clone exists at a distance of one base, and base qualities are not known.

In this chain, TRBV7-9 is recombined with TRBJ2-5; the D gene lacks a confident call. The receptor was derived from a man aged 18 to 30 who received the YFV17D yellow fever vaccine. Sample: PBMCs, taken about 49 days after the first yellow fever vaccination. The sequenced DNA: TGTGCCAGCAGCTCCCAGCAGACCCAGTACTTC. It encodes CASSSQQTQYF.